Each of the 23 T cell receptor beta chains below was sequenced from the same sample in a study of blood T cell repertoires in COVID-19. TCRdb's table, derived via immunoSEQ multiplex PCR, lists solely in-frame clones and lacks some. The repertoire holds hundreds of thousands of clones, with roughly nine tenths as singletons. The sequenced material came from peripheral blood. These receptors all come from a woman in her forties or fifties with acute or convalescent COVID-19.

J is TRBJ1-2 and V is TRBV7-2; D ambiguous. V lost 6 bases to trimming and J lost 4 bases, with 9 bases between them. CDR1 and CDR2 (germline): SGHTA, FQGNSA. This CDR3 is built from 12 residues. The CDR3: CASRSVSYGYTF. Here the CDR3 DNA reads TGTGCCAGCAGATCAGTTTCCTATGGCTACACCTTC.

The J gene is TRBJ1-5, the V gene TRBV6-5, with D tentatively TRBD1 (5 bases). The CDR3 loop spans 14 amino acids. V was pared by 5 bases and J by 3 bases, with 11 bases between. Looked up from germline, CDR1 is MNHEY and CDR2 is SVGAGI. This chain's CDR3 is CASSLDRYNQPQHF. The DNA of the CDR3 is TGTGCCAGCAGTCTTGACAGATACAATCAGCCCCAGCATTTT.

V is TRBV4-1 and J is TRBJ2-1; weak D call: TRBD1 (6 bases). The V end lost 1 base, the J end lost 9 bases, and 10 bases lay between the germline ends. The germline CDR1 and CDR2 sequences are MGHRA and YSYEKL. This CDR3 is built from 13 residues. In nucleotides, the CDR3 is TGCGCCAGCAGCCAAGGGGGGCACACTGAGCAGTTCTTC. Translating gives CASSQGGHTEQFF.

The V call is TRBV7-2, the J call TRBJ2-3; perhaps TRBD2 as D (7 bases). V dropped 2 bases and J dropped 3 bases, with 18 bases sitting between them. This CDR3 has 17 amino acids. Germline V gene data show CDR1 as SGHTA and CDR2 as FQGNSA. The CDR3 region has the DNA TGTGCCAGCAGCTTAATGGGGGGCGGGAGCTTAACAGATACGCAGTATTTT. Residues: CASSLMGGGSLTDTQYF. The entire variable domain, with the rest obtained from reference TRBV7-2 and TRBJ2-3, is as follows: GAGVSQSPSNKVTEKGKDVELRCDPISGHTALYWYRQSLGQGLEFLIYFQGNSAPDKSGLPSDRFSAERTGGSVSTLTIQRTQQEDSAVYLCASSLMGGGSLTDTQYFGPGTRLTVL.

The chain is built from TRBV30 and TRBJ1-1; D is unresolved. With 5 bases removed from V and 0 bases from J, the gap between germline ends came to 16 bases. Germline V lookup: CDR1 GTSNPN, CDR2 SVGIG (reference sequence). This CDR3 comprises 15 residues. This CDR3 is CAWGRMRALNTEAFF. In DNA form, the CDR3 reads TGTGCCTGGGGCCGAATGAGAGCATTGAACACTGAAGCTTTCTTT. The full variable domain, completed using reference TRBV30 and TRBJ1-1, is SQTIHQWPATLVQPVGSPLSLECTVEGTSNPNLYWYRQAAGRGLQLLFYSVGIGQISSEVPQNLSASRPQDRQFILSSKKLLLSDSGFYLCAWGRMRALNTEAFFGQGTRLTVV.

The CDR3 is CASSKGGSQPQHF. The CDR3 coding sequence is TGTGCCAGCAGTAAGGGGGGGAGTCAGCCCCAGCATTTT. V is TRBV12-3 or TRBV12-4 and J is TRBJ1-5, with a weak D call TRBD1 (6 bases). V was pared by 5 bases and J by 6 bases, with 11 bases between. CDR3 length: 13 residues.

The chain has TRBV4-1 and TRBJ2-7; no reliable D call. V lost 0 bases, J lost 2 bases, and 11 bases lay in between. Germline CDR1 MGHRA, CDR2 YSYEKL. CDR3 length: 15 residues. The CDR3 coding sequence is TGCGCCAGCAGCCAAGATAGCCGCGACGCCTACGAGCAGTACTTC. This gives the protein CASSQDSRDAYEQYF.

The chain has TRBV20-1 and TRBJ2-5; D gene unclear. V was cut by 3 bases and J by 2 bases, with 10 bases left in between. Germline CDR1 and CDR2: DFQATT and SNEGSKA (reference sequence). The CDR3 length is 13 residues. This CDR3 is CSASLTVQETQYF. The DNA for the CDR3 is TGCAGTGCTAGTTTAACAGTGCAAGAGACCCAGTACTTC.

The genes are TRBV3-1 (or the pseudogene TRBV3-2) and TRBJ1-6; D might be TRBD1 (5 bases). Trimming cost V 2 bases and J 10 bases, with 18 bases left between them. The CDR3 has 16 amino acids. From germline, CDR1 is LGHDT and CDR2 YNNKEL (reference sequence). In nucleotides, the CDR3 is TGTGCCAGCAGCCAACCCACGGTGGCTGGGGGGTCACCCCTCCACTTT. Translation gives CASSQPTVAGGSPLHF.

This clone came up once. The gene calls are TRBV7-8 and TRBJ2-7, with D maybe TRBD2 (5 bases). Germline V gene sequence: CDR1 SGHVS, CDR2 FQNEAQ. The CDR3 extends over 18 amino acids. Deletions cut 6 bases from V and 0 bases from J, with 24 bases between. The CDR3 here is CASSLTARRTKSSYEQYF. DNA for the CDR3: TGTGCCAGCAGTCTTACTGCAAGGAGGACCAAAAGCTCCTACGAGCAGTACTTC.

This clone was found once. This chain uses TRBV7-2 with TRBJ2-7; maybe TRBD2 (7 bases). The V gene's germline CDR1 is SGHTA and CDR2 FQGNSA. The CDR3 runs 17 residues. The V end lost 2 bases, the J end lost 0 bases, and 17 bases lay between the germline ends. The CDR3 is CASSLFGGGGSSYEQYF. For the CDR3, the DNA is TGTGCCAGCAGCTTATTCGGGGGCGGCGGGAGCTCCTACGAGCAGTACTTC. Full variable domain (outside the CDR3, taken from reference TRBV7-2 and TRBJ2-7): GAGVSQSPSNKVTEKGKDVELRCDPISGHTALYWYRQSLGQGLEFLIYFQGNSAPDKSGLPSDRFSAERTGGSVSTLTIQRTQQEDSAVYLCASSLFGGGGSSYEQYFGPGTRLTVT.

The chain couples TRBV19 to TRBJ1-2; D call uncertain. Germline V gene sequence: CDR1 LNHDA, CDR2 SQIVND (reference sequence). V was shortened by 5 bases and J by 1 base, with 5 bases between the two germline ends. This CDR3 comprises 12 residues. The chain's CDR3 is CASSSFNYGYTF. In DNA, the CDR3 is TGTGCCAGTAGTTCATTTAACTATGGCTACACCTTC. The entire variable domain, with the rest obtained from reference TRBV19 and TRBJ1-2, is as follows: DGGITQSPKYLFRKEGQNVTLSCEQNLNHDAMYWYRQDPGQGLRLIYYSQIVNDFQKGDIAEGYSVSREKKESFPLTVTSAQKNPTAFYLCASSSFNYGYTFGSGTRLTVV.

This clone was counted a few times. This sequence joins TRBV19 and TRBJ1-5, with TRBD1 matching 8 bases. The germline gives CDR1 LNHDA, CDR2 SQIVND (reference sequence). The CDR3 loop spans 15 amino acids. V was clipped by 6 bases and J by 4 bases; unmatched bases: 8. The CDR3 DNA reads TGTGCCAGTAGGGAACAGGGGGGGAAGAATCAGCCCCAGCATTTT. Its protein is CASREQGGKNQPQHF.

This clone was seen only a few times. The chain couples TRBV10-2 to TRBJ2-2; 7 nucleotides match TRBD1. The CDR3 is 15 residues long. The V and J ends lost 6 bases and 0 bases, in that order; junction bases with no gene match: 4. CDR1 and CDR2 (germline): WSHSY, SAAADI. The CDR3 sequence is CASRVGTANTGELFF. In nucleotides, the CDR3 is TGCGCCAGCAGGGTGGGGACAGCGAACACCGGGGAGCTGTTTTTT.

The chain links TRBV13 to TRBJ2-1, with D possibly matching TRBD1 (6 bases). Trimming left V 5 bases short and J 4 bases short, with 18 bases between. CDR1 is PRHDT, CDR2 FYEKMQ, per germline (reference sequence). The CDR3 has 16 residues. The CDR3 protein is CASSPNAGQTYNEQFF. The CDR3 region has the DNA TGTGCCAGCAGCCCTAACGCTGGACAGACGTACAATGAGCAGTTCTTC.

The chain is built from TRBV5-1 and TRBJ2-1; 14 nucleotides align to TRBD2. CDR1 and CDR2 from the germline V gene are SGHRS and YFSETQ. The CDR3 runs 15 residues. J gave up 7 bases and V 5 bases, and 5 bases lay outside the gene matches. The CDR3 spells CASSPGLAGGNEQFF. The CDR3 DNA follows: TGCGCCAGCAGTCCAGGACTAGCGGGAGGAAATGAGCAGTTCTTC.

J is TRBJ2-4 and V is TRBV4-2, with D maybe TRBD1 (5 bases). V lost 0 bases and J lost 7, with 13 bases in between. The CDR3 is made up of 15 amino acids. Germline assignment: CDR1 LGHNA and CDR2 YNFKEQ. The CDR3 DNA is TGTGCCAGCAGCCAAGATGGTCAGGGTGTTAACATTCAGTACTTC. Translated, it gives CASSQDGQGVNIQYF.

CDR3 coding DNA: TGTGCCAGCAGCTTGGGAATAAGGGGGCAGGATGAAAAACTGTTTTTT. This gives the protein CASSLGIRGQDEKLFF. The chain employs TRBV5-4 and TRBJ1-4; 7 positions agree with TRBD1. This CDR3 is 16 amino acids long. The V gene's germline CDR1 is SGHNT and CDR2 YYREEE (reference sequence). J lost 6 bases, V lost 0 bases, and 8 bases had no gene match.

The chain uses TRBV4-1 and TRBJ2-7; D may be TRBD2 (6 bases). The CDR3 is 15 residues long. The germline V gene encodes CDR1 MGHRA and CDR2 YSYEKL. Trimming cost V 0 bases and J 3 bases, with 12 bases left between them. CDR3 in DNA: TGCGCCAGCAGCCAAGATCGGGAGTCTCTCTACGAGCAGTACTTC. Translation: CASSQDRESLYEQYF.

This rearrangement joins TRBV6-2 or TRBV6-3 to TRBJ2-2, with 8 bases aligning to TRBD1. V dropped 5 bases and J dropped 4; count of bases not matched to a gene: 9. The CDR3 is 16 amino acids. CDR1 and CDR2 from the germline V gene are MNHEY and SVGEGT. CDR3 nucleotide sequence: TGTGCCAGCAGTCGAACCAGGGGGCAGGGCACCGGGGAGCTGTTTTTT. It yields the protein CASSRTRGQGTGELFF.

In its sample, this clone was seen once. The chain links TRBV29-1 to TRBJ2-3; a weak D match, TRBD2 (6 bases). V was trimmed by 3 bases and J by 0 bases, leaving 13 bases between them. The CDR3 extends over 15 amino acids. Germline values: CDR1 SQVTM, CDR2 ANQGSEA. The chain's CDR3 is CSVDGDSTSTDTQYF. The CDR3 region has the DNA TGCAGCGTTGATGGGGACTCGACTAGCACAGATACGCAGTATTTT.

This chain connects TRBV7-9 to TRBJ1-3; tentatively, D is TRBD1 (5 bases). Trimming pared 1 base from V and 0 bases from J, leaving 16 bases between. CDR3 size: 18 residues. CDR1 and CDR2 (germline): SEHNR, FQNEAQ (reference sequence). In DNA, the CDR3 is TGTGCCAGCAGCTTAGAGGGTTGGGCGGGACCCTCTGGAAACACCATATATTTT. It codes for CASSLEGWAGPSGNTIYF. The full variable domain, its missing parts supplied by reference TRBV7-9 and TRBJ1-3, is DTGVSQNPRHKITKRGQNVTFRCDPISEHNRLYWYRQTLGQGPEFLTYFQNEAQLEKSRLLSDRFSAERPKGSFSTLEIQRTEQGDSAMYLCASSLEGWAGPSGNTIYFGEGSWLTVV.

The rearrangement uses TRBV5-1 and TRBJ2-4; 7 bases fit TRBD1. From germline, CDR1 is SGHRS and CDR2 YFSETQ. V shed 0 bases and J 0 bases; nucleotides not matched to a gene: 3. The CDR3 extends over 16 amino acids. Here the CDR3 reads CASSLAGGLAKNIQYF. In nucleotides, the CDR3 is TGCGCCAGCAGCTTGGCAGGGGGATTAGCCAAAAACATTCAGTACTTC.